One T cell receptor beta chain is described in this entry. Ten or more counts support this clonotype. There is no known antigen for this receptor. No per-base quality is available; no much larger clone lies one base away. In the ophthalmopathy patients, disease was moderately to severely active, with a Clinical Activity Score of 3 or more, a NOSPECS grade of 4 or more, and a duration of less than 3 months. Patients with uncontrolled infections, other autoimmune diseases, pregnancy or lactation were excluded. Diagnoses were established on the basis of clinical symptoms, serum thyroxine and TRAb, thyroid ultrasound, and orbital computed tomography. Ficoll-Paque density gradient centrifugation was used to isolate PBMCs from under 11 ml of fresh peripheral blood. Total RNA was extracted with Trizol reagent, and quality was checked on an Agilent 2100 Bioanalyzer. Counted from cysteine to phenylalanine, this CDR3 has 16 amino acids. The entry retains the CDR3 DNA only, 48 bases that are in frame from base 1. For CDR1 and CDR2, the germline V gene lists MDHEN and SYDVKM. The germline ends are 13 bases apart after V is trimmed by 2 bases and J by 0 bases.

The data derive from a study of T cells in Graves' hyperthyroidism and ophthalmopathy (dated by TCRdb to about 2019). Turning to the overall study: Peripheral blood samples were taken at the time of initial diagnosis, prior to any treatment. To identify distinguishing TCR V-J signatures, a discovery cohort of around 98 patients was used, comprising some 45 with Graves' ophthalmopathy and around 60 with stable Graves' hyperthyroidism. Prospective prediction of ophthalmopathy was tested in an independent validation cohort consisting of 18 hyperthyroidism patients and around 16 patients who later progressed to ophthalmopathy. For training and testing, the roughly 93 patients in the discovery cohort were randomly divided in a 7:3 ratio. The study also compared thyroid tissue and blood T-cell repertoires from a handful of Graves' hyperthyroidism patients. Once sampling was done, hyperthyroidism patients were given methimazole at a starting dose of 30 mg daily, whereas ophthalmopathy patients were given high-dose intravenous methylprednisolone. According to the paper, TCR Vbeta CDR3 sequencing was carried out on approximately 140 peripheral blood samples, which came from some 41 ophthalmopathy, 75 or so hyperthyroidism and some 17 progressor patients. Points the paper makes about the study in general: In cross-validation, a model built on a 13 V-J signature told ophthalmopathy apart from stable hyperthyroidism with under 90% sensitivity and around 84% specificity, and in testing the same model reached 80%/75%. Most expanded thyroid clonotypes (frequency above 0.001) were also detected in blood, suggesting blood repertoires may reflect thyroid immune responses. No statistical method was used to fix the sample size in advance, and group allocation was not hidden from the investigators. In validation, the model predicted progression to ophthalmopathy a median of approximately 6.3 months before onset, with approximately 70% sensitivity and 72.22% specificity.

The TCR beta CDR3 regions were amplified from the RNA transcripts. The first round of RT-PCR for the TCR CDR3 was performed with the HTBI primer set and the Qiagen OneStep RT-PCR kit. Libraries were constructed in a second round of multiplex PCR, after which size selection and purification were performed. Libraries were sequenced paired-end with 100 bp reads on an Illumina HiSeq2000. From the authors' description of their analysis: Raw data were processed with SOAPnuke, discarding reads with adapters, uncalled bases, mean Phred below 15, or no exact constant-primer or identifier match. High-quality paired reads were merged with COPE v1.2.5, and unique nucleotide sequences were defined as clonotypes. MiTCR v1.1 was used to align clonotypes to the IMGT TRBV, TRBD and TRBJ reference segments. The analysis was restricted to V-J combinations with a frequency above 0.0001, which together covered about 99% of the repertoires. The TCS score was defined as the ratio of F50 (clonal expansion) to E x V (chaos), calculated using BLOSUM62-based TCRdist between CDR3 peptides within each V-J. Welch's t-statistics and random forest reduced roughly 530 V-J features to 10 to 15, which were used in a naive Bayes classifier (R e1071). In-frame beta chains were kept once TCRdb had trimmed the public reads at Q25 with fastp and called clones with MiXCR. For every CDR3 protein sequence, its rows merge into one entry that carries the most common genes and DNA. TCRdb, not the authors, supplied the V and J calls. The sample table records around 600,000 distinct CDR3 sequences; about 14% of these occur just once. The ten largest clones take up about 12% of the sample.

The rearrangement combines TRBV28 with TRBJ1-2; matching of 6 bases hints at TRBD1 as the D gene. This sequence originates from a woman aged 50 to 65 with Graves' ophthalmopathy. Sequenced material: blood. CDR3 protein: CASSLGTRGTNYGYTF. The sequence in DNA is TGTGCCAGCAGTTTAGGGACAAGGGGCACTAACTATGGCTACACCTTC.